The 18 T cell receptor beta chains given below trace back to one sample, sequenced in a study of blood T cell repertoires in COVID-19. The protocol was immunoSEQ multiplex PCR, while the TCRdb copy is restricted to in-frame clones and leaves out a portion. The sample lists about 180,000 clones, approximately 87% occurring once. The sample was peripheral blood. Source of these receptors: a woman in her sixties or seventies with COVID-19, enrolled during active disease.

The chain recombines TRBV10-3 with TRBJ2-2; possibly TRBD2 for D (6 bases). The CDR3 runs 16 residues. CDR1 and CDR2 (germline): ENHRY, SYGVKD. Trimming removed 3 bases from V and 5 bases from J, with 16 bases in between. DNA of the CDR3: TGTGCCATCAGTGATTCCGGGACTCCGGGGACCGGGGAGCTGTTTTTT. The encoded protein is CAISDSGTPGTGELFF.

The J gene is TRBJ1-5, the V gene TRBV19; 7 bases match TRBD1. V lost 5 bases to trimming and J lost 3 bases; unmatched junction nucleotides: 7. Germline V gene lookup returns CDR1 LNHDA and CDR2 SQIVND (reference sequence). The CDR3 spans 15 residues. Written as DNA, the CDR3 is TGTGCCAGTAGTTCCGCCGGGACAGACAATCAGCCCCAGCATTTT. Its protein is CASSSAGTDNQPQHF. The whole variable domain, filled in from reference TRBV19 and TRBJ1-5, reads DGGITQSPKYLFRKEGQNVTLSCEQNLNHDAMYWYRQDPGQGLRLIYYSQIVNDFQKGDIAEGYSVSREKKESFPLTVTSAQKNPTAFYLCASSSAGTDNQPQHFGDGTRLSIL.

This clone has only a few counts. The chain uses TRBV5-1 and TRBJ2-1, with D perhaps matching TRBD2 (5 bases). The CDR3 length is 16 residues. The germline CDR1 and CDR2 sequences are SGHRS and YFSETQ. V gave up 0 bases and J gave up 0 bases, with 10 bases separating them. CDR3 sequence reads: CASSLAPGSSYNEQFF. CDR3 coding DNA: TGCGCCAGCAGCTTGGCCCCGGGAAGCTCCTACAATGAGCAGTTCTTC.

This clone was detected once. The chain links TRBV7-9 to TRBJ2-6, with D hard to call. Trimming took off 4 bases at V and 1 base at J, with 8 bases between the two ends. CDR3 size: 15 residues. From germline, CDR1 is SEHNR and CDR2 FQNEAQ (reference sequence). This CDR3 reads CASSSPGSGANVLTF. The CDR3 DNA reads as TGTGCCAGCAGCTCCCCAGGATCTGGGGCCAACGTCCTGACTTTC.

This chain uses TRBV6-4 with TRBJ1-5, with 11 bases that match TRBD1. This CDR3 has 22 amino acids. The V gene's germline CDR1 is MRHNA and CDR2 SNTAGT. The J segment lost 1 base and the V segment lost 0 bases, leaving 17 bases of the junction unmatched. The CDR3 reads CASSDSKGLGDRGLRSNQPQHF. The CDR3 nucleotides are TGTGCCAGCAGTGACTCGAAGGGGTTGGGGGACAGGGGGTTACGGAGCAATCAGCCCCAGCATTTT.

The rearrangement joins TRBV5-6 to TRBJ2-5, with D unresolved. CDR1 and CDR2 from the germline V gene are SGHDT and YYEEEE. V lost 3 bases and J lost 9, with 12 bases in between. This CDR3 is 12 amino acids long. The CDR3 is CASSSAVSSQYF. The CDR3 DNA is TGTGCCAGCAGCTCGGCGGTTTCGTCCCAGTACTTC.

This chain's CDR3 is CASSFDRDREQYF. CDR3 sequence (DNA): TGTGCCAGCAGCTTTGACAGGGATCGCGAGCAGTACTTC. The chain is built from TRBV7-3 and TRBJ2-7; 7 bases map to TRBD1. Trimming removed 3 bases from V and 6 bases from J; junction bases left unmatched: 5. Per germline, CDR1 SGHTA and CDR2 FQGTGA. The CDR3 totals 13 residues.

This clone was observed a few times. The CDR3 loop is CASSTIGGSDEQYF. The CDR3 bases are TGTGCCAGTAGCACGATCGGGGGTAGCGACGAGCAGTACTTC. The chain recombines TRBV19 with TRBJ2-7; possibly TRBD2 for D (6 bases). This CDR3 is 14 amino acids long. Germline values: CDR1 LNHDA, CDR2 SQIVND (reference sequence). With 6 bases removed from V and 5 bases from J, the gap between germline ends came to 17 bases.

Points on this clone: The same CDR3 arises from other DNA sequences in this sample as well. The V gene is TRBV5-4, the J gene TRBJ2-7; D is uncertain. Germline values: CDR1 SGHNT, CDR2 YYREEE (reference sequence). V lost 0 bases and J lost 0, with 4 bases in between. The CDR3 runs to 13 residues. CDR3 sequence (DNA): TGTGCCAGCAGCTTGGCCGGCTCCTACGAGCAGTACTTC. It specifies CASSLAGSYEQYF.

V is TRBV6-2 or TRBV6-3 and J is TRBJ1-5; TRBD1 agrees at 9 bases. Looked up from germline, CDR1 is MNHEY and CDR2 is SVGEGT. CDR3 length: 16 amino acids. Trimming removed 2 bases from V and 4 bases from J; junction bases left unmatched: 6. The CDR3 here is CASSYPSGTGNQPQHF. In DNA form, the CDR3 reads TGTGCCAGCAGTTACCCCTCCGGGACAGGGAATCAGCCCCAGCATTTT.

The chain combines TRBV7-9 with TRBJ1-2, with D possibly being TRBD1 (6 bases). CDR3 length: 15 residues. CDR1 is SEHNR, CDR2 FQNEAQ, per germline (reference sequence). The V end was cut by 5 bases, the J end by 4 bases, with 17 bases between. The CDR3: CASSLVSGHVYGYTF. DNA of the CDR3: TGTGCCAGCAGCCTAGTTTCGGGACACGTCTATGGCTACACCTTC.

V and J are TRBV27 and TRBJ2-2, with 9 nucleotides matching TRBD2. V trimming: 6 bases; J trimming: 5 bases; junction bases outside the gene matches: 7. Germline V CDR1 and CDR2: MNHEY, SMNVEV (reference sequence). CDR3 size: 15 residues. The DNA for the CDR3 is TGTGCCAGCAGGCCCAGCGGGAGGAGGACCGGGGAGCTGTTTTTT. Amino acid sequence: CASRPSGRRTGELFF.

The chain's CDR3 is CATSREGRVSTDTQYF. CDR3 nucleotides: TGTGCCACCAGCAGAGAGGGCAGGGTCAGCACAGATACGCAGTATTTT. The V call is TRBV15, the J call TRBJ2-3, with a tentative D call TRBD1 (5 bases). The CDR3 spans 16 residues. Germline assignment: CDR1 LNHNV and CDR2 YYDKDF (reference sequence). V lost 0 bases, J lost 0 bases, and 10 bases lay in between.

V usage is TRBV7-9 and J usage is TRBJ1-2; no clear D gene. CDR1 is SEHNR, CDR2 FQNEAQ, per germline (reference sequence). V lost 5 bases to trimming and J lost 6 bases, with 16 bases between them. The CDR3 extends over 14 amino acids. The CDR3 region has the DNA TGTGCCAGCAGCCTCCGACAAGGTCTTGATGGCTACACCTTC. This codes for CASSLRQGLDGYTF. Full variable domain (rest looked up from reference TRBV7-9 and TRBJ1-2): DTGVSQNPRHKITKRGQNVTFRCDPISEHNRLYWYRQTLGQGPEFLTYFQNEAQLEKSRLLSDRFSAERPKGSFSTLEIQRTEQGDSAMYLCASSLRQGLDGYTFGSGTRLTVV.

J is TRBJ1-3 and V is TRBV5-1; D not resolved. Germline V gene data show CDR1 as SGHRS and CDR2 as YFSETQ. Trimming left V 0 bases short and J 4 bases short, with 8 bases between. The CDR3 has 14 amino acids. The DNA of the CDR3 is TGCGCCAGCAGCTTGGGGGCAGACGGAAACACCATATATTTT. This translates into CASSLGADGNTIYF.

The chain employs TRBV19 and TRBJ1-1; TRBD1 might be the D (5 bases). Germline V lookup: CDR1 LNHDA, CDR2 SQIVND (reference sequence). The CDR3 sequence is 14 residues long. The V end lost 3 bases, the J end lost 1 base, and 9 bases lay between the germline ends. The CDR3 nucleotides read TGTGCCAGTAGTATGTGGGGGGAGAACACTGAAGCTTTCTTT. This gives the protein CASSMWGENTEAFF.

This chain links TRBV5-8 with TRBJ2-1, with 13 positions matching TRBD2. This CDR3 region has 17 residues. Germline V gene data show CDR1 as SGHTS and CDR2 as YDEGEE. V trimming: 0 bases; J trimming: 4 bases; junction bases outside the gene matches: 4. The CDR3 region is CASSLDGTSGDYNEQFF. The CDR3 region has the DNA TGTGCCAGCAGCTTGGACGGGACTAGCGGGGATTACAATGAGCAGTTCTTC.

Here the CDR3 reads CASSPFGPGANVLTF. CDR3 DNA sequence: TGTGCCAGCAGCCCGTTCGGTCCCGGGGCCAACGTCCTGACTTTC. The chain is built from TRBV5-4 and TRBJ2-6, with D unclear. Germline loops: CDR1 SGHNT, CDR2 YYREEE (reference sequence). Trimming shortened V by 4 bases and J by 4 bases, and 12 bases separated the two germline ends. The CDR3 runs 15 residues.